The sequence of this T cell receptor (beta chain) was determined in a study of T-cell reconstitution after alpha-beta-depleted transplantation in children. Germline CDR1 reads SGHTA; CDR2 reads FQGNSA. V was trimmed by 1 base and J by 3 bases, leaving 9 bases between them. The CDR3 covers 15 residues. This clonotype has more than one count but fewer than ten. Unique molecular identifiers featured in how the TCRbeta library was prepared. TCRdb passed the PCR reads through MiXCR, listing each CDR3 protein once. The repertoire holds some 350,000 distinct CDR3 sequences, with around a tenth as singletons.

This TCR derives from a human donor who donated a stem cell graft to a child with acute lymphoblastic leukemia. This sample comprised PBMCs from the stem cell graft donor, obtained from the stem cell graft. The chain couples TRBV7-2 to TRBJ2-2; D gene ambiguous. CDR3 sequence (DNA): TGTGCCAGCAGCTTAGTCATTTCCCACACCGGGGAGCTGTTTTTT. Its translation: CASSLVISHTGELFF.